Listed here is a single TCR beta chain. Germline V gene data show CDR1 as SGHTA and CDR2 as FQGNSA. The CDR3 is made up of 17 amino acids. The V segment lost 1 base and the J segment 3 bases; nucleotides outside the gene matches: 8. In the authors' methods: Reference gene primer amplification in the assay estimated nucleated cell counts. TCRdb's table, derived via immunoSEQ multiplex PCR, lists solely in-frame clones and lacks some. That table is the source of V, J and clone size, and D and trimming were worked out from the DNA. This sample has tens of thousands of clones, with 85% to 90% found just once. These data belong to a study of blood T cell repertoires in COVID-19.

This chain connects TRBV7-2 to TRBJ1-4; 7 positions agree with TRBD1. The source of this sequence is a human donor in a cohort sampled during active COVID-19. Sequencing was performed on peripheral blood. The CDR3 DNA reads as TGTGCCAGCAGCTTAGGTCTTCGGGGACAGCCTAATGAAAAACTGTTTTTT. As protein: CASSLGLRGQPNEKLFF.